The clone carrying this TCR beta chain turned up a few times. Method: immunoSEQ multiplex PCR; TCRdb's copy keeps in-frame clones and lacks some. The top ten hold roughly 2.1% of the sample, which has approximately 390,000 clones, around 87% seen once. The data are from a study of blood T cell repertoires in COVID-19. The source is a woman in her fifties or sixties with COVID-19, enrolled during active disease. Sample: peripheral blood.

This CDR3 reads CASSESRTGGFYTEAFF. The CDR3 bases are TGTGCCAGCAGTGAAAGTAGGACAGGGGGATTCTACACTGAAGCTTTCTTT. The chain combines TRBV6-1 with TRBJ1-1, with 10 bases lining up with TRBD1. Unmatched junction bases numbered 9, after V lost 2 bases and J lost 3 bases. CDR3 size: 17 residues. CDR1 is MNHNS and CDR2 is SASEGT in the germline V gene.